Sequencing of this TCR beta chain was carried out in a study of T cells in women clearing cervical HPV infection. Study in general: Controls' single incident HPV16 infection cleared within 12 months without precancer. Study results and caveats: T-cell numbers per sample were unknown and may explain richness differences. Timing of associations relative to infection is unclear; T-cell subsets were not isolated.

With respect to this clone: Its antigen is as yet unknown. The observed sequence ends 3 residues before the CDR3 terminus, with the missing tail filled in from the germline J gene.

Dot-blot hybridization genotyped cervical HPV amplified with MY09/MY11 PCR. Profiling relied on immunoSEQ multiplex PCR, and the TCRdb table lists in-frame clones only, not all of them. The sample holds some 39,000 clones. V lost 2 bases and J lost 7; bases outside the gene matches: 6. Germline CDR1 reads SGHTA; CDR2 reads FQGNSA. This CDR3 comprises 15 residues. Specimen: blood buffy coat. The chain combines TRBV7-2 with TRBJ2-3; 10 nucleotides match TRBD2. This clonotype was sampled from a woman between 18 and 70 years old with a cervical HPV16 infection that either progressed to CIN3+ or cleared (not recorded which). CDR3 loop: CASSLLAGEGNTQYF. The part of the CDR3 DNA that was read is TGTGCCAGCAGCTTACTAGCGGGAGAAGGGAATACG. The full variable domain, with the rest looked up from reference TRBV7-2 and TRBJ2-3, is GAGVSQSPSNKVTEKGKDVELRCDPISGHTALYWYRQSLGQGLEFLIYFQGNSAPDKSGLPSDRFSAERTGGSVSTLTIQRTQQEDSAVYLCASSLLAGEGNTQYFGPGTRLTVL.